These 13 T cell receptor beta chains originate from one sample sequenced in a study of Ad26.COV2.S vaccination and SARS-CoV-2 variants. Treatment specified: roughly 20 received Ad26.COV2.S at low or high dose, single or two shots; 5 received placebo; per-sample allocation not given. Samples were taken on day 63 after the first vaccine or placebo injection. Repertoires were generated with immunoSEQ multiplex PCR, while TCRdb's copy carries only in-frame clones and drops some. Of about 320,000 clones detected, approximately 87% appear once; the ten largest clones hold 4.5% to 5.5%. The sequencing used peripheral blood, collected in a trial of Ad26.COV2.S vaccine versus placebo. The receptors originated from a person between 18 and 60 years old who received the Ad26.COV2.S COVID-19 vaccine or a placebo.

This sequence joins TRBV28 and TRBJ2-2; no definite D call. From germline, CDR1 is MDHEN and CDR2 SYDVKM. The CDR3 covers 16 residues. V was pared by 5 bases and J by 0 bases, with 13 bases between. The CDR3 nucleotides read TGTGCCAGCAGTCCCCTGATAGTCGCGAACACCGGGGAGCTGTTTTTT. This gives the protein CASSPLIVANTGELFF.

The rearrangement uses TRBV4-3 and TRBJ2-2; 13 nucleotides align to TRBD2. The CDR3 consists of 17 residues. Germline values: CDR1 LGHNA, CDR2 YSLEER. V dropped 4 bases and J dropped 4; count of bases not matched to a gene: 6. The CDR3 DNA follows: TGCGCCAGCAGCCGATCCGGGACTAGCGGGATCACCGGGGAGCTGTTTTTT. This translates into CASSRSGTSGITGELFF.

The chain combines TRBV30 with TRBJ2-3, with 7 bases fitting TRBD2. CDR1 GTSNPN and CDR2 SVGIG come from the germline V gene (reference sequence). Trimming at V came to 0 bases and at J to 3 bases, leaving 9 bases not matched to a gene. CDR3 length: 16 residues. The CDR3 nucleotides are TGTGCCTGGAGTGTACGGGCGGGAGCGGAGACAGATACGCAGTATTTT. Amino acids: CAWSVRAGAETDTQYF.

The V and J genes are TRBV7-6 and TRBJ2-5; D is unresolved. Between the trimmed V and J ends, which lost 6 bases and 5 bases, there was a span of 13 bases. This CDR3 has 13 amino acids. Germline-derived CDR1 and CDR2 are SGHVS and FNYEAQ. DNA for the CDR3: TGTGCCAGCAGTTCTCTTCTAGGCGAGACCCAGTACTTC. Its protein is CASSSLLGETQYF.

The chain uses TRBV28 and TRBJ1-3, with D tentatively TRBD1 (6 bases). Trimming shortened V by 1 base and J by 3 bases, and 7 bases separated the two germline ends. Germline V gene lookup returns CDR1 MDHEN and CDR2 SYDVKM. CDR3 size: 14 residues. The CDR3 DNA is TGTGCCAGCAGTTTATTCAGGGGTGGAAACACCATATATTTT. It is translated as CASSLFRGGNTIYF.

This clone showed up just a few times. The chain links TRBV6-2 or TRBV6-3 to TRBJ1-5; unclear D gene. The V end lost 0 bases, the J end lost 2 bases, and 8 bases lay between the germline ends. This CDR3 has 15 amino acids. Germline-derived CDR1 and CDR2 are MNHEY and SVGEGT. DNA of the CDR3: TGTGCCAGCAGTTACTCGAAGGGCGGCAATCAGCCCCAGCATTTT. Its protein product is CASSYSKGGNQPQHF.

There are a few counts of this clone. The rearrangement links TRBV7-8 to TRBJ2-5, with 8 bases matching TRBD2. Germline CDR1 and CDR2: SGHVS and FQNEAQ. CDR3 size: 16 residues. V lost 7 bases to trimming and J lost 4 bases; unmatched junction nucleotides: 14. This CDR3 is CASNTAGRESGETQYF. In nucleotides, the CDR3 is TGTGCCAGCAACACCGCCGGGAGGGAGAGCGGAGAGACCCAGTACTTC.

This chain uses TRBV5-1 with TRBJ2-7; either TRBD1 or TRBD2 may supply D (6 bases each). Per the germline V gene, CDR1 is SGHRS and CDR2 is YFSETQ. The CDR3 totals 14 residues. V dropped 0 bases and J dropped 4 bases, with 11 bases sitting between them. CDR3 loop: CASSLVRGLYEQYF. The CDR3 region has the DNA TGCGCCAGCAGCTTGGTCAGGGGACTTTACGAGCAGTACTTC.

The chain links TRBV6-1 to TRBJ1-4; D call uncertain. The CDR3 has 19 amino acids. The germline V and J ends were trimmed by 2 bases and 0 bases, with 19 bases remaining between them. CDR1 is MNHNS, CDR2 SASEGT, per germline. This CDR3 reads CASSEPDLFRPSTNEKLFF. DNA of the CDR3: TGTGCCAGCAGTGAACCCGACCTATTCCGACCCTCAACTAATGAAAAACTGTTTTTT.

The chain links TRBV14 to TRBJ1-1, with TRBD1 matching over 7 bases. V shed 0 bases, J shed 8 bases, and the junction held 3 bases outside the gene matches. Germline V lookup: CDR1 SGHDN, CDR2 FVKESK. The CDR3 sequence is 13 residues long. The CDR3 sequence: CASSQDWDSEAFF. Here the CDR3 DNA reads TGTGCCAGCAGCCAAGATTGGGACAGCGAAGCTTTCTTT.

The rearrangement links TRBV28 to TRBJ2-2; no clear D. Looked up from germline, CDR1 is MDHEN and CDR2 is SYDVKM. The germline V and J ends were trimmed by 5 bases and 0 bases, with 10 bases remaining between them. The CDR3 spans 15 residues. As DNA, the CDR3 is TGTGCCAGCAGTCCCGTGTACGCGAACACCGGGGAGCTGTTTTTT. It specifies CASSPVYANTGELFF.

The sample holds one count of this clone. The V call is TRBV28, the J call TRBJ2-3; the match to TRBD2 covers 14 bases. V shed 4 bases, J shed 2 bases, and the junction held 2 bases outside the gene matches. CDR1 MDHEN and CDR2 SYDVKM come from the germline V gene. The CDR3 consists of 16 residues. In nucleotides, the CDR3 is TGTGCCAGCAGTTCGGGACTAGCGGGAGCCACAGATACGCAGTATTTT. It is translated as CASSSGLAGATDTQYF.

There are a few counts of this clone. The chain combines TRBV9 with TRBJ1-5; TRBD1 is a possible D gene (5 bases). The CDR3 consists of 15 residues. V was shortened by 4 bases and J by 5 bases, with 16 bases between the two germline ends. The germline CDR1 and CDR2 sequences are SGDLS and YYNGEE. The CDR3 DNA follows: TGTGCCAGCAGCTTCACAGGAAAATCGGATCAGCCCCAGCATTTT. Residues: CASSFTGKSDQPQHF.